These 11 T cell receptor beta chains were sequenced from one sample in a study of vaccination effects on CD4 cells after COVID-19. Clones were read by immunoSEQ multiplex PCR, and TCRdb kept only the in-frame ones, dropping some. The table has approximately 25,000 clones, 60% to 80% seen once; the top ten hold around 6.5%. ViraFEST assay sequencing came after antigen-specific CD4+ T cells were expanded with viral peptide pools. When around ten days of culture had elapsed, CD4+ T cells were isolated. Participants got two doses of BNT162b2 or mRNA-1273 vaccine. Antigen specificity for these receptors is unknown. The source was CD4+ T cells from PBMCs cultured with SARS-CoV-2 spike peptides, collected after COVID-19 vaccination. These receptors came from a human donor who received a COVID-19 vaccine. Some clones in this sample may be carry-over from other donors' samples.

V and J are TRBV9 and TRBJ1-1; tentatively, D is TRBD1 (6 bases). V was cut by 0 bases and J by 3 bases, with 21 bases left in between. The CDR3 sequence is 18 residues long. Germline lookup yields CDR1 SGDLS and CDR2 YYNGEE. CDR3 sequence (DNA): TGTGCCAGCAGCGTAGTCGACAGGCCGTCCCGGTCGGACACTGAAGCTTTCTTT. Translating it yields CASSVVDRPSRSDTEAFF.

The chain uses TRBV18 and TRBJ1-1, with a tentative D call TRBD1 (6 bases). Deletions cut 1 base from V and 1 base from J, with 10 bases between. Germline loops: CDR1 KGHSH, CDR2 LQKENI. The CDR3 contains 15 residues. The CDR3 reads CASSPQSGANTEAFF. The DNA for the CDR3 is TGTGCCAGCTCACCACAGTCAGGGGCGAACACTGAAGCTTTCTTT.

The V call is TRBV5-6, the J call TRBJ1-2, with a possible D match to TRBD1 (5 bases). V lost 0 bases and J 4 bases, leaving 10 bases between the germline ends. Per germline, CDR1 SGHDT and CDR2 YYEEEE. This CDR3 is 14 amino acids long. The DNA of the CDR3 is TGTGCCAGCAGCTTGGTGGGGACCTTCTATGGCTACACCTTC. It yields the protein CASSLVGTFYGYTF.

V and J are TRBV20-1 and TRBJ2-2, with unresolved D. Trimming removed 3 bases from V and 0 bases from J, with 8 bases in between. Germline V gives CDR1 DFQATT, CDR2 SNEGSKA (reference sequence). The CDR3 is made up of 14 amino acids. The CDR3 loop reads CSASIRPNTGELFF. DNA of the CDR3: TGCAGTGCTAGTATCCGTCCGAACACCGGGGAGCTGTTTTTT.

V usage is TRBV6-4 and J usage is TRBJ2-1; D may be TRBD1 or TRBD2 (5 bases each). Germline lookup yields CDR1 MRHNA and CDR2 SNTAGT. The CDR3 consists of 14 residues. The V and J ends lost 2 bases and 7 bases respectively, with 12 bases between them. CDR3 region: CASSDGTRRNEQFF. The CDR3 DNA follows: TGTGCCAGCAGTGACGGGACCAGGCGGAATGAGCAGTTCTTC.

The chain carries TRBV24-1 and TRBJ1-2; no clear D. V was trimmed by 1 base and J by 4 bases, leaving 9 bases between them. The CDR3 sequence is 14 residues long. The germline V gene encodes CDR1 KGHDR and CDR2 SFDVKD. The CDR3 loop is CATSDFDSFYGYTF. The CDR3 DNA reads TGTGCCACCAGTGATTTTGATTCCTTCTATGGCTACACCTTC.

V is TRBV6-2 or TRBV6-3 and J is TRBJ1-1; D uncertain. CDR1 is MNHEY, CDR2 SVGEGT, per germline. V shed 2 bases and J shed 1 base, with 11 bases lying between them. This CDR3 contains 15 residues. The CDR3 nucleotides are TGTGCCAGCAGTTACGGTGGGCACCGGAACACTGAAGCTTTCTTT. Translation gives CASSYGGHRNTEAFF.

V is TRBV2 and J is TRBJ2-7; D not resolved. In germline, CDR1 is SNHLY, CDR2 FYNNEI. The CDR3 has 12 amino acids. Trimming stripped 5 bases from V and 1 base from J, with 6 bases between. The CDR3 DNA follows: TGTGCCAGCAGTCGATCTTCCTACGAGCAGTACGTC. It is translated as CASSRSSYEQYV.

This sequence joins TRBV11-2 and TRBJ2-2; D is uncertain. This CDR3 is 13 amino acids long. The germline V gene has CDR1 SGHAT and CDR2 FQNNGV. V was trimmed by 4 bases and J by 0 bases, leaving 3 bases between them. As DNA, the CDR3 is TGTGCCAGCAGCTACACGAACACCGGGGAGCTGTTTTTT. Protein product: CASSYTNTGELFF.

This clone was observed a single time. The chain recombines TRBV29-1 with TRBJ1-1, with D perhaps matching TRBD1 (5 bases). The germline V and J ends were trimmed by 7 bases and 6 bases, with 12 bases remaining between them. Germline V lookup: CDR1 SQVTM, CDR2 ANQGSEA. This CDR3 has 11 amino acids. The CDR3 sequence is CSARRDPEAFF. The CDR3 DNA sequence: TGCAGCGCCAGACGGGACCCTGAAGCTTTCTTT.

This chain connects TRBV14 to TRBJ2-2; D not resolved. CDR3 length: 13 residues. Trimming removed 1 base from V and 6 bases from J, with 6 bases in between. Germline CDR1 reads SGHDN; CDR2 reads FVKESK. CDR3 in DNA: TGTGCCAGCAGCCAAGTTGGTGCCGGGGAGCTGTTTTTT. Encoded protein: CASSQVGAGELFF.